The clone carrying this T cell receptor beta chain was seen just once. Its antigen remains unidentified. Germline V gene sequence: CDR1 LNHNV, CDR2 YYDKDF (reference sequence). This CDR3 has 16 amino acids. V was pared by 1 base and J by 5 bases, with 2 bases of the junction left unmatched. Evenly divided among several immunoSEQ plates was the genomic DNA of each subset. This table comes from immunoSEQ multiplex PCR, and its TCRdb copy is limited to in-frame clones, with some not included. The data contain 2 million or so clones, approximately 95% of them singletons. These data come from a study of shared clonotypes between healthy human individuals. Study results and limitations: Among donors, sharing of clonotypes was expected to be affected by sequencing depth. The sharing of about 5% of naive CD4 clonotypes was seen across a handful of donors. The genetic and exposure-history diversity represented was limited by few donors.

Sequencing input: naive CD4+ T cells sorted from blood. Documented subset: CD45RA+ positively selected. This rearrangement joins TRBV15 to TRBJ2-1; 13 bases are a match to TRBD2. The receptor was isolated from a young man in good health. The DNA for the CDR3 is TGTGCCACCAGCAGAGGGGGGACTAGCGGGAACAATGAGCAGTTCTTC. Translated, it gives CATSRGGTSGNNEQFF. Variable domain in full (rest from reference TRBV15 and TRBJ2-1): DAMVIQNPRYQVTQFGKPVTLSCSQTLNHNVMYWYQQKSSQAPKLLFHYYDKDFNNEADTPDNFQSRRPNTSFCFLDIRSPGLGDTAMYLCATSRGGTSGNNEQFFGPGTRLTVL.